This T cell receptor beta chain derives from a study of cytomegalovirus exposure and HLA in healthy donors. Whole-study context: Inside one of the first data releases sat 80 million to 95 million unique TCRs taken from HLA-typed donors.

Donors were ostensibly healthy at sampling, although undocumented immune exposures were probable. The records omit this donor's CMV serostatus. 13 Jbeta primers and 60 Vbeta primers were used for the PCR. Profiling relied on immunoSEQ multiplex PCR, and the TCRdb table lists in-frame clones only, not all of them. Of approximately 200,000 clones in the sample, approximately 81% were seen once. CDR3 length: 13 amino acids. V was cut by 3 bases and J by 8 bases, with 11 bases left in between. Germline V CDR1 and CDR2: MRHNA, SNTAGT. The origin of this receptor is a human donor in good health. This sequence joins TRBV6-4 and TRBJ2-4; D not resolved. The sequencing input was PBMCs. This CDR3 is CASSEQLGDIQYF. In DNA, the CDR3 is TGTGCCAGCAGTGAACAGTTGGGCGACATTCAGTACTTC.